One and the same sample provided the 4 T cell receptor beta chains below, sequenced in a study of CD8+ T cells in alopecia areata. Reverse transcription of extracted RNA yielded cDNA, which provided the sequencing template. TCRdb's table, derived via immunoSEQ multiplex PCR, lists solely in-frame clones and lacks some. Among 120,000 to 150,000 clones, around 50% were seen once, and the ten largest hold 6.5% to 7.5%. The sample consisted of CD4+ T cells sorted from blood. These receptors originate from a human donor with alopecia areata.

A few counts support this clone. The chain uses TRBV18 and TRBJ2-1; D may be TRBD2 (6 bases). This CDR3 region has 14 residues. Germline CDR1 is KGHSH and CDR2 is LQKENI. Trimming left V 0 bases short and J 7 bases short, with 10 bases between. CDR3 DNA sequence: TGTGCCAGCTCACCACCGCCGGAGGGGAATGAGCAGTTCTTC. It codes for CASSPPPEGNEQFF.

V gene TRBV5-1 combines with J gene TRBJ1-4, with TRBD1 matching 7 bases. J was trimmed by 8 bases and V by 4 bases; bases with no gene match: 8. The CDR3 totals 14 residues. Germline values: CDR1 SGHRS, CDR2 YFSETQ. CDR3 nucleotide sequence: TGCGCCAGCAGCCGGAGGACAGGCGGCGAAAAACTGTTTTTT. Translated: CASSRRTGGEKLFF.

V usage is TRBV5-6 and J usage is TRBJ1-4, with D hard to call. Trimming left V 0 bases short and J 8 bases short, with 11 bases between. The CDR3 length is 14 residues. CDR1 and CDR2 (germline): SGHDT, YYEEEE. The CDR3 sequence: CASSLVARLEKLFF. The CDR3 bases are TGTGCCAGCAGCTTGGTAGCCCGGCTCGAAAAACTGTTTTTT.

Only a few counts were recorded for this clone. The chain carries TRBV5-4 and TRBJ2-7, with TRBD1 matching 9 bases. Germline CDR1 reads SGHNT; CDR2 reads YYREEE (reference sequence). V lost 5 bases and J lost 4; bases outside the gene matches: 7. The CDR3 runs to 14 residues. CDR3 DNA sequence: TGTGCCAGCAGGACCGGGACAGGGAAATACGAGCAGTACTTC. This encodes CASRTGTGKYEQYF.